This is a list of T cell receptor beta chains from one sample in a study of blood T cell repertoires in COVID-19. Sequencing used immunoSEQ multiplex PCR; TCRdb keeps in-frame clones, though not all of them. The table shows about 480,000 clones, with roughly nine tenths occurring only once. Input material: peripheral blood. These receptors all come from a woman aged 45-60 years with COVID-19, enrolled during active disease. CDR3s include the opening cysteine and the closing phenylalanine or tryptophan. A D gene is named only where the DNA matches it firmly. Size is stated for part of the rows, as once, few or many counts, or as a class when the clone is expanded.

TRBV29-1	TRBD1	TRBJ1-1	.	CSGTTGGSAEAFF	TGCAGCGGGACTACAGGGGGAAGCGCTGAAGCTTTCTTT
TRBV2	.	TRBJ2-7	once	CASSSGGREQYF	TGTGCCAGCTCCTCAGGGGGGCGCGAGCAGTACTTC
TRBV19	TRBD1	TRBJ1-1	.	CASRSTGAPPEAFF	TGTGCCAGTAGATCGACAGGGGCCCCTCCCGAAGCTTTCTTT
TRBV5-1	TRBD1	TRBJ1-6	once	CASSFLQGGNSPLHF	TGCGCCAGCAGCTTCTTACAGGGGGGAAATTCACCCCTCCACTTT
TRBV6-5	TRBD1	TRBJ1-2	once	CASSPDRGTSGYTF	TGTGCCAGCAGTCCCGACAGGGGGACGTCTGGCTACACCTTC
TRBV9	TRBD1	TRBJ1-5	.	CASSRGTGGSQPQHF	TGTGCCAGCAGCAGAGGGACAGGGGGAAGTCAGCCCCAGCATTTT
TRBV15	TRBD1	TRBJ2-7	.	CATGQASGEQYF	TGTGCCACGGGACAGGCCTCGGGGGAGCAGTACTTC
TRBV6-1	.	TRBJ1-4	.	CASSEAGGANGQTNEKLFF	TGTGCCAGCAGTGAAGCCGGAGGGGCGAACGGGCAGACTAATGAAAAACTGTTTTTT
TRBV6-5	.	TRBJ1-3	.	CASLERRSSGNTIYF	TGTGCCAGCCTGGAACGGAGGTCTTCTGGAAACACCATATATTTT
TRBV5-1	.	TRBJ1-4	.	CASSPRTDKEKLFF	TGCGCCAGCAGCCCTAGGACAGACAAGGAAAAACTGTTTTTT
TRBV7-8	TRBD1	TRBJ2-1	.	CASSPRDSSHNEQFF	TGTGCCAGCAGCCCACGGGACAGCTCCCACAATGAGCAGTTCTTC
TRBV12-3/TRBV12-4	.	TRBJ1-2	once	CASSDAWGGYTF	TGTGCCAGCAGTGATGCCTGGGGCGGCTACACCTTC
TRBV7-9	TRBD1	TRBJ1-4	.	CASSPPGQLNEKLFF	TGTGCCAGCAGCCCACCGGGACAGCTTAATGAAAAACTGTTTTTT
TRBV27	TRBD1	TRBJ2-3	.	CASRLAGTAFTDTQYF	TGTGCCAGCAGGTTGGCCGGGACAGCTTTTACAGATACGCAGTATTTT
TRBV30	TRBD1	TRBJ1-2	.	CAWSTTGIDYTF	TGTGCCTGGTCAACGACAGGGATCGACTACACCTTC
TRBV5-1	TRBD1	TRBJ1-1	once	CASSSSTGVGTEAFF	TGCGCCAGCAGCTCGTCGACAGGGGTGGGCACTGAAGCTTTCTTT
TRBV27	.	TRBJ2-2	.	CASSLRRPGGANTGELFF	TGTGCCAGCAGTCTACGACGCCCGGGGGGCGCGAACACCGGGGAGCTGTTTTTT
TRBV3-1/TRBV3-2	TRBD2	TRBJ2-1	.	CASSEAGGLDEQFF	TGTGCCAGCAGTGAAGCGGGGGGGCTAGATGAGCAGTTCTTC
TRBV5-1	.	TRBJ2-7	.	CASSFIQGPRHEQYF	TGCGCCAGCAGCTTCATCCAGGGTCCAAGGCACGAGCAGTACTTC
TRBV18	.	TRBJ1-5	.	CASSPPSGTQGNQPQHF	TGTGCCAGCTCACCACCGTCCGGGACACAAGGGAATCAGCCCCAGCATTTT
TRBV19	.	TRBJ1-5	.	CASRILGQGYNQPQHF	TGTGCCAGTAGGATCCTGGGGCAGGGCTACAATCAGCCCCAGCATTTT
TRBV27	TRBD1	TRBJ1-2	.	CASSSDRYYGYTF	TGTGCCAGCAGTTCGGACAGGTACTATGGCTACACCTTC
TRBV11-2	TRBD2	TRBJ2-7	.	CASSFGLGRDEQYF	TGTGCCAGCAGCTTTGGGCTCGGGAGGGACGAGCAGTACTTC
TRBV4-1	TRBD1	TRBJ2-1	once	CASRLTGGAYNEQFF	TGCGCCAGCAGACTGACAGGGGGGGCCTACAATGAGCAGTTCTTC
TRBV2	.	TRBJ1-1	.	CASSGQWSTEAFF	TGTGCCAGCAGCGGACAGTGGAGCACTGAAGCTTTCTTT
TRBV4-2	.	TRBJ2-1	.	CASSHSPGRGGSYNEQFF	TGTGCCAGCAGCCACTCCCCGGGGAGGGGGGGCTCCTACAATGAGCAGTTCTTC
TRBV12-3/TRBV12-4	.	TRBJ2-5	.	CASSPPGETQYF	TGTGCCAGCAGCCCCCCGGGGGAGACCCAGTACTTC
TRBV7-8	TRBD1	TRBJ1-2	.	CASSPRDSSYGYTF	TGTGCCAGCAGCCCCAGGGACAGCTCCTATGGCTACACCTTC
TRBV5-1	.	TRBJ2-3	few	CASSLRRQSYTDTQYF	TGCGCCAGCAGCTTGAGGAGACAGAGCTACACAGATACGCAGTATTTT
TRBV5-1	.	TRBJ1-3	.	CASSQAGYSGNTIYF	TGCGCCAGCAGCCAAGCAGGGTACTCTGGAAACACCATATATTTT